One T cell receptor beta chain is described in this entry. What antigen it recognizes has not been identified. The input lacks base qualities; no much larger clone sits a single base away. Sequencer: Illumina HiSeq 2500. First-strand cDNA was synthesized with Superscript III and a set of TRAV- and TRBV-specific primers, covering both TCRalpha and TCRbeta chains. TCRs were amplified for 15 to 20 PCR cycles with Phusion, using a constant-region primer paired with the adapter attached to the V primers. The isolated mRNA was amplified using the MessageAmp II aRNA Amplification Kit, with in vitro transcription performed for 15 to 20 hours at 37 degrees C. The Dynabeads mRNA DIRECT Purification Kit was used to isolate the mRNA for TCR sequencing. Indexed Illumina adapters were added in a second Phusion PCR of roughly 27 cycles, and the PCR products were purified with AMPure XP beads. In the paper's pipeline: Custom Perl scripts were used to pool TCR sequences that encoded the same protein, to remove out-of-frame sequences, and to calculate the abundance of each clonotype. TCR sequences supported by only a single read were excluded from analysis. The metrics used to describe the repertoires included Shannon entropy, Gini index, clonality, richness, and the frequency of TCRs shared between repertoires. The public reads were quality trimmed at Q25 with fastp and then assembled into clones with MiXCR by TCRdb, keeping productive beta chains. All rows with the same CDR3 protein become a single entry with the most common DNA and genes. TCRdb's processing, not the authors' own work, is the source of the V and J calls. The sample includes roughly 100,000 distinct CDR3 sequences, with around 20% observed a single time. The top ten constitute over 4% of the sample.

The data were taken from a study of low-dose radiotherapy and immunotherapy resistance in tumors (dated by TCRdb to between 2022 and 2023). Background for the entire study: Cohort 1 received 0.5 Gy per fraction every 2 weeks, with a prescribed total PTV dose of 6.5 Gy. Cohort 2 received 1 Gy per fraction every two weeks, with a total of 13 Gy over 26 weeks. Patients were given nivolumab as a 240 mg flat dose every two weeks and ipilimumab at 1 mg/kg every six weeks, with both drugs delivered intravenously. Every two weeks, patients got intravenous cyclophosphamide at 200 mg/m2, given one day ahead of each radiation and immunotherapy administration. Aspirin 300 mg was taken orally once daily by patients for four cycles, starting on cycle 1 day 1. No randomization into treatment groups was done for the people taking part in the trial. Eight patients were included in the translational analysis, namely three from the first dose cohort plus the first five from the second dose cohort.

The sample's time point label, decoded: after trial treatment. This sample's treatment or condition label indicates: LDRT plus nivolumab, ipilimumab, low-dose cyclophosphamide and aspirin (RACIN trial). Donors were enrolled in RACIN, a single-arm phase I dose-escalation trial in which nivolumab, ipilimumab, aspirin, low-dose cyclophosphamide and low-dose radiotherapy were combined. Patients with advanced, TIL-negative solid tumors were considered eligible. This TCR derives from a male donor with prostate cancer. Sequencing was performed on PBMCs, taken after low-dose radiotherapy plus immunotherapy.

This receptor carries the CDR3 CASGGWGEGDTQYF. The DNA reads TGTGCCAGCGGGGGCTGGGGGGAGGGGGATACGCAGTATTTT. The receptor chain draws on TRBV12-3 or TRBV12-4 and TRBJ2-3, with TRBD2 as a weak D call on 7 bases. Between the V and J ends, shortened by 8 bases and 6 bases respectively, the junction contains 18 bases. Inclusive of the bounding cysteine and phenylalanine, the CDR3 is 14 residues long. Solely the CDR3 DNA is kept, with 42 bases framed from the first base.